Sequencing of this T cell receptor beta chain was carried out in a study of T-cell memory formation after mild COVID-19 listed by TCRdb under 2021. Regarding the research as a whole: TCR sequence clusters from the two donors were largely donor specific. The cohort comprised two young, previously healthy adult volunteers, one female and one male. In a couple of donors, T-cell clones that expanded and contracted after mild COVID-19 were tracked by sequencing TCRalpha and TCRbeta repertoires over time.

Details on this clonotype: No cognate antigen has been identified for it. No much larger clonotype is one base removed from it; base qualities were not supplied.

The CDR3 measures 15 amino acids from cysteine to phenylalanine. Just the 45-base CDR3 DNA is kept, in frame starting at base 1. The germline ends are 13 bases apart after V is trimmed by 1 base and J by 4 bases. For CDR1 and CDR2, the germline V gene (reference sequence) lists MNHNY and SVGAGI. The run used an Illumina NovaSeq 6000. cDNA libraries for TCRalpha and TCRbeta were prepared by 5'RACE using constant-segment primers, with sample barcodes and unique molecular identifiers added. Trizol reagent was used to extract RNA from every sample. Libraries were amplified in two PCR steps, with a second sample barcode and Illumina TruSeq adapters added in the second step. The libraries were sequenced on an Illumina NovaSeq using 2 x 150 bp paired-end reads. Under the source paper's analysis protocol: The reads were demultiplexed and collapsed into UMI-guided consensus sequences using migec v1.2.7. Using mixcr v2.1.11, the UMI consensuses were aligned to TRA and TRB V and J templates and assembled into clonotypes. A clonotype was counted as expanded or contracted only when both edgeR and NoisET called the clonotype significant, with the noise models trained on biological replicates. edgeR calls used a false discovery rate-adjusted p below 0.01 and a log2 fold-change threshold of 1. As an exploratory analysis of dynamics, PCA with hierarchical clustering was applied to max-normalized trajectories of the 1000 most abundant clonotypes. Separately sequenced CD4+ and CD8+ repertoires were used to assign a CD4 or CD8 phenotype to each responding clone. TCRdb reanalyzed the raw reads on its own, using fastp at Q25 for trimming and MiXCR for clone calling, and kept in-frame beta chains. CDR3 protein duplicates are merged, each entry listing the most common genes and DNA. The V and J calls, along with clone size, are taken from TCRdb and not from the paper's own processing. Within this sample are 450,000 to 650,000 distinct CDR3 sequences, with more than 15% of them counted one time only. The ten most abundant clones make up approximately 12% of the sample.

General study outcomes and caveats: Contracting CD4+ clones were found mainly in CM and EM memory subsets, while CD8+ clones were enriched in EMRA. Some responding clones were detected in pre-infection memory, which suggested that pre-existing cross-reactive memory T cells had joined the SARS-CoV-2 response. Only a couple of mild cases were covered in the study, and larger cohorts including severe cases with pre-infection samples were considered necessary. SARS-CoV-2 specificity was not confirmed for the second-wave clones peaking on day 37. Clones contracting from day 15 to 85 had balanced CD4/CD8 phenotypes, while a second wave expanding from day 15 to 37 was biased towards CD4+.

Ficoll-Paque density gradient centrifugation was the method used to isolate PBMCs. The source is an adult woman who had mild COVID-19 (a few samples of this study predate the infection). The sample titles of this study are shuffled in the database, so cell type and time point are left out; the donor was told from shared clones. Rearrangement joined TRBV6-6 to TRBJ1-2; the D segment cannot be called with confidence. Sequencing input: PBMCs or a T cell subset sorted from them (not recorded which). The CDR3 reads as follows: CASSYFAGMIYGYTF. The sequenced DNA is TGTGCCAGCAGTTACTTCGCCGGGATGATCTATGGCTACACCTTC.